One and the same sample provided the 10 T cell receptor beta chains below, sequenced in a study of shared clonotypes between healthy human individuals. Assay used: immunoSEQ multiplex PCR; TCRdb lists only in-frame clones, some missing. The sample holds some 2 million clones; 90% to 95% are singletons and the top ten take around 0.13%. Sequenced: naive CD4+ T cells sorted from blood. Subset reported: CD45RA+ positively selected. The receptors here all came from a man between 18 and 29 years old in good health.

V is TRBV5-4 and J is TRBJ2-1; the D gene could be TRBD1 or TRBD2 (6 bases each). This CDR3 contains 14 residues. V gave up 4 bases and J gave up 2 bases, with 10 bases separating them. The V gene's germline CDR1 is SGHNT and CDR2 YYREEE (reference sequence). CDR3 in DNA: TGTGCCAGCAGCCGGGGGCAAGCCTACAATGAGCAGTTCTTC. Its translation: CASSRGQAYNEQFF.

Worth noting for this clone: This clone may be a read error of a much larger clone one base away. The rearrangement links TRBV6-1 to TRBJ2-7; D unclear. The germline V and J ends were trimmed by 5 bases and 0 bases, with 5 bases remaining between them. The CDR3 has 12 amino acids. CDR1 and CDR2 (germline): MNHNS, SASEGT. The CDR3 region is CASSFSSYEQYF. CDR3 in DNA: TGTGCCAGCAGTTTTAGCTCCTACGAGCAGTACTTC.

CDR3 nucleotides: TGTGCCAGCAGCGGTAGCGGGAGTTGGGAGACCCAGTACTTC. It yields the protein CASSGSGSWETQYF. The genes are TRBV9 and TRBJ2-5; 9 bases are a match to TRBD2. The CDR3 has 14 amino acids. Looked up from germline, CDR1 is SGDLS and CDR2 is YYNGEE. Losses at the gene ends were 3 bases for V and 5 bases for J; bases not matched to a gene: 5.

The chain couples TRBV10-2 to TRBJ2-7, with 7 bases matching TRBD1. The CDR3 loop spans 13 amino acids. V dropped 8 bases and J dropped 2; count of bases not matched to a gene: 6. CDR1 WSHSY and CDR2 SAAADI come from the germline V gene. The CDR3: CASVRDSPYEQYF. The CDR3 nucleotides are TGCGCCAGCGTAAGGGACAGCCCCTACGAGCAGTACTTC.

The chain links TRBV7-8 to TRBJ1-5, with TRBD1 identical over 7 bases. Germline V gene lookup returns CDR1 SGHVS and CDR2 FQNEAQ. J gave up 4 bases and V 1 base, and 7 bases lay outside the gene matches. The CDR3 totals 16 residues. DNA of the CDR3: TGTGCCAGCAGCTTAGGATCCCAGGGGGGAAATCAGCCCCAGCATTTT. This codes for CASSLGSQGGNQPQHF. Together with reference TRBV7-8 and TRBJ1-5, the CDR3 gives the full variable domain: GAGVSQSPRYKVAKRGQDVALRCDPISGHVSLFWYQQALGQGPEFLTYFQNEAQLDKSGLPSDRFFAERPEGSVSTLKIQRTQQEDSAVYLCASSLGSQGGNQPQHFGDGTRLSIL.

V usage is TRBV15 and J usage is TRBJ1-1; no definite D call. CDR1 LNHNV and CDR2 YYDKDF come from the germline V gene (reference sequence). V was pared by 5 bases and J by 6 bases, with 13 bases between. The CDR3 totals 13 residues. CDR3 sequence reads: CATSDRTGPEAFF. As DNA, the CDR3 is TGTGCCACCAGCGATCGAACTGGACCTGAAGCTTTCTTT.

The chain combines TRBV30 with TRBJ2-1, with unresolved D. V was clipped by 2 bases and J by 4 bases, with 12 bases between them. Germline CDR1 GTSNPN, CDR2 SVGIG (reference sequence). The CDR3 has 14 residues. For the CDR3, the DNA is TGTGCCTGGAGTCGTGACACCCCTTACAATGAGCAGTTCTTC. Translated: CAWSRDTPYNEQFF.

CDR3: CASNTREMNTGELFF. Here the CDR3 DNA reads TGTGCCAGCAACACCAGGGAAATGAACACCGGGGAGCTGTTTTTT. This sequence joins TRBV27 and TRBJ2-2; weak D call: TRBD1 (5 bases). The germline V gene has CDR1 MNHEY and CDR2 SMNVEV (reference sequence). The CDR3 has 15 amino acids. V lost 7 bases and J lost 1, with 13 bases in between.

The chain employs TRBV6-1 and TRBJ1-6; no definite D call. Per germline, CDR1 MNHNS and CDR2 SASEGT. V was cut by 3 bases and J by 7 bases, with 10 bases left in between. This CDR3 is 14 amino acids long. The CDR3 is CASSDLRENSPLHF. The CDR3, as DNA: TGTGCCAGCAGTGATCTTAGGGAAAATTCACCCCTCCACTTT.

The chain's CDR3 is CASSVHFPAGNTIYF. DNA for the CDR3: TGTGCCAGCAGTGTCCACTTCCCCGCTGGAAACACCATATATTTT. The rearrangement links TRBV2 to TRBJ1-3; D is uncertain. Germline CDR1 is SNHLY and CDR2 is FYNNEI. The V and J ends lost 4 bases and 2 bases respectively, with 12 bases between them. The CDR3 length is 15 residues. The full variable domain, in which reference TRBV2 and TRBJ1-3 provide the parts outside the CDR3, is EPEVTQTPSHQVTQMGQEVILRCVPISNHLYFYWYRQILGQKVEFLVSFYNNEISEKSEIFDDQFSVERPDGSNFTLKIRSTKLEDSAMYFCASSVHFPAGNTIYFGEGSWLTVV.